One sample yielded the 17 T cell receptor beta chains listed below, sequenced in a study of control samples from healthy donors and cancer patients. Sequencing used immunoSEQ multiplex PCR; TCRdb keeps in-frame clones, though not all of them. The sample lists roughly 100,000 clones, approximately 90% occurring once. The sequenced sample consisted of blood. All receptors derive from a woman younger than 45 in good health.

This chain connects TRBV5-1 to TRBJ1-1; 7 bases agree with TRBD1. V shed 2 bases and J 8 bases; nucleotides not matched to a gene: 12. Germline CDR1 and CDR2: SGHRS and YFSETQ. CDR3 length equals 15 residues. CDR3 DNA: TGCGCCAGCAGCTTAGGTCCACCTCCGGGACAGGAAGCTTTCTTT. It yields the protein CASSLGPPPGQEAFF. The variable domain in full, completed from reference TRBV5-1 and TRBJ1-1, reads KAGVTQTPRYLIKTRGQQVTLSCSPISGHRSVSWYQQTPGQGLQFLFEYFSETQRNKGNFPGRFSGRQFSNSRSEMNVSTLELGDSALYLCASSLGPPPGQEAFFGQGTRLTVV.

The chain employs TRBV9 and TRBJ1-6; D ambiguous. CDR1 SGDLS and CDR2 YYNGEE come from the germline V gene. The V end lost 0 bases, the J end lost 10 bases, and 11 bases lay between the germline ends. The CDR3 loop spans 14 amino acids. DNA of the CDR3: TGTGCCAGCAGCGTAGCTGGGGTCGGATCACCCCTCCACTTT. Encoded protein: CASSVAGVGSPLHF.

V and J are TRBV6-5 and TRBJ1-2; D not certain. Germline CDR1 reads MNHEY; CDR2 reads SVGAGI. CDR3 length: 15 residues. Trimming took 7 bases from V and 3 from J, leaving 18 bases between them. The CDR3 DNA reads TGTGCCAGCACCTCGTGGGAGGGAGGGTACTATGGCTACACCTTC. Encoded protein: CASTSWEGGYYGYTF.

This chain uses TRBV7-2 with TRBJ1-2; TRBD1 is a possible D gene (5 bases). Trimming removed 4 bases at V and 9 bases at J, with 18 bases between. The CDR3 is 14 residues long. Looked up from germline, CDR1 is SGHTA and CDR2 is FQGNSA. This CDR3 reads CASSSTRGATSYTF. The CDR3 DNA is TGTGCCAGCAGCTCCACGCGTGGGGCGACAAGCTACACCTTC.

The chain carries TRBV7-9 and TRBJ1-6, with D possibly being TRBD1 (5 bases). CDR1 and CDR2 from the germline V gene are SEHNR and FQNEAQ (reference sequence). Trimming removed 0 bases from V and 10 bases from J, with 13 bases in between. The CDR3 consists of 15 residues. CDR3 residues: CASSLATQGDSPLHF. The CDR3 nucleotides read TGTGCCAGCAGCTTAGCCACCCAGGGTGACTCACCCCTCCACTTT.

The V and J genes are TRBV5-1 and TRBJ2-1; 7 nucleotides line up with TRBD1. Trimming cost V 2 bases and J 4 bases; bases outside gene matches: 3. The CDR3 has 14 residues. Per germline, CDR1 SGHRS and CDR2 YFSETQ. The CDR3 nucleotides read TGCGCCAGCAGCTTTGGACAGGAGTACAATGAGCAGTTCTTC. Its translation is CASSFGQEYNEQFF.

This clone appeared a few times. This rearrangement joins TRBV7-9 to TRBJ2-7; the D is unclear. The CDR3 is 13 residues long. Trimming took 6 bases from V and 3 from J, leaving 12 bases between them. Germline V lookup: CDR1 SEHNR, CDR2 FQNEAQ (reference sequence). In DNA, the CDR3 is TGTGCCAGCAGTCCGAATGCCCTCTACGAGCAGTACTTC. Encoded protein: CASSPNALYEQYF. The full variable domain, in which reference TRBV7-9 and TRBJ2-7 provide the parts outside the CDR3, is DTGVSQNPRHKITKRGQNVTFRCDPISEHNRLYWYRQTLGQGPEFLTYFQNEAQLEKSRLLSDRFSAERPKGSFSTLEIQRTEQGDSAMYLCASSPNALYEQYFGPGTRLTVT.

The chain couples TRBV7-3 to TRBJ2-1, with D perhaps TRBD1 (6 bases). Germline V gene sequence: CDR1 SGHTA, CDR2 FQGTGA. This CDR3 is 13 amino acids long. Trimming removed 3 bases at V and 6 bases at J, with 9 bases between. The CDR3 DNA sequence: TGTGCCAGCAGCTTCGGCAGGGGCAATGAGCAGTTCTTC. This translates into CASSFGRGNEQFF. Variable domain in full (rest from reference TRBV7-3 and TRBJ2-1): GAGVSQTPSNKVTEKGKYVELRCDPISGHTALYWYRQSLGQGPEFLIYFQGTGAADDSGLPNDRFFAVRPEGSVSTLKIQRTERGDSAVYLCASSFGRGNEQFFGPGTRLTVL.

V and J are TRBV9 and TRBJ1-5, with a weak D call TRBD1 (5 bases). Germline V gene data show CDR1 as SGDLS and CDR2 as YYNGEE. V lost 0 bases, J lost 5 bases, and 9 bases lay in between. The CDR3 spans 14 residues. CDR3 sequence: CASSVGGYDQPQHF. CDR3 DNA sequence: TGTGCCAGCAGCGTAGGGGGGTACGATCAGCCCCAGCATTTT.

The chain combines TRBV6-1 with TRBJ2-1; 10 bases match TRBD2. V trimming: 3 bases; J trimming: 4 bases; junction bases outside the gene matches: 3. CDR1 MNHNS and CDR2 SASEGT come from the germline V gene. The CDR3 is 15 amino acids. CDR3 sequence: CASSEETSGYNEQFF. CDR3 DNA sequence: TGTGCCAGCAGTGAGGAGACTAGCGGGTACAATGAGCAGTTCTTC.

This chain joins TRBV30 and TRBJ1-5, with 7 bases aligning to TRBD1. The V segment lost 2 bases and the J segment 3 bases; nucleotides outside the gene matches: 13. CDR3 size: 17 residues. Germline-derived CDR1 and CDR2 are GTSNPN and SVGIG (reference sequence). The CDR3 protein is CAWSYRTGGRYNQPQHF. The CDR3 bases are TGTGCCTGGAGTTATCGGACAGGCGGTCGTTACAATCAGCCCCAGCATTTT.

The rearrangement joins TRBV7-2 to TRBJ1-5; 9 bases fit TRBD1. Looked up from germline, CDR1 is SGHTA and CDR2 is FQGNSA. The V segment lost 1 base and the J segment 4 bases; nucleotides outside the gene matches: 8. This CDR3 is built from 17 residues. CDR3: CASSLVGTGNRNQPQHF. The DNA for the CDR3 is TGTGCCAGCAGCTTAGTGGGGACAGGGAATAGAAATCAGCCCCAGCATTTT.

The DNA for the CDR3 is TGTGCCAGCAGCAACACAGGGAGGGATCAGCCCCAGCATTTT. It specifies CASSNTGRDQPQHF. This rearrangement joins TRBV3-1 (or the pseudogene TRBV3-2) to TRBJ1-5, with D perhaps TRBD1 (6 bases). V lost 5 bases and J lost 5, with 13 bases in between. The CDR3 is 14 amino acids. Germline assignment: CDR1 LGHDT and CDR2 YNNKEL (reference sequence).

This clone has a handful of counts. This CDR3 reads CASSEAPATNEKLFF. CDR3 nucleotides: TGTGCCAGCAGTGAAGCCCCTGCAACTAATGAAAAACTGTTTTTT. The rearrangement uses TRBV2 and TRBJ1-4, with D unclear. CDR1 SNHLY and CDR2 FYNNEI come from the germline V gene. This CDR3 contains 15 residues. Trimming cost V 0 bases and J 0 bases, with 5 bases left between them.

This chain uses TRBV10-3 with TRBJ2-3, with D possibly matching TRBD2 (7 bases). Germline values: CDR1 ENHRY, CDR2 SYGVKD. The V end was cut by 3 bases, the J end by 3 bases, with 19 bases between. The CDR3 is 17 residues long. The CDR3 here is CAISDSWGGGTTDTQYF. DNA for the CDR3: TGTGCCATCAGTGACTCGTGGGGAGGGGGGACGACAGATACGCAGTATTTT.

The DNA for the CDR3 is TGTGCCAGTAGTATAGATCGAGGTTACGAGCAGTACTTC. It encodes CASSIDRGYEQYF. The J gene is TRBJ2-7, the V gene TRBV19; no clear D gene. Trimming stripped 0 bases from V and 4 bases from J, with 7 bases between. CDR3 length: 13 amino acids. Germline-derived CDR1 and CDR2 are LNHDA and SQIVND (reference sequence).

The chain couples TRBV3-1 (or the pseudogene TRBV3-2) to TRBJ1-6; 8 bases fit TRBD1. The trim removed 4 bases at V and 11 bases at J, leaving 7 bases unmatched. The CDR3 loop spans 14 amino acids. Germline CDR1 reads LGHDT; CDR2 reads YNNKEL (reference sequence). The CDR3 DNA is TGTGCCAGCAGCCGGACAGGGCCTTTCGCACCCCTCCACTTT. Residues: CASSRTGPFAPLHF.